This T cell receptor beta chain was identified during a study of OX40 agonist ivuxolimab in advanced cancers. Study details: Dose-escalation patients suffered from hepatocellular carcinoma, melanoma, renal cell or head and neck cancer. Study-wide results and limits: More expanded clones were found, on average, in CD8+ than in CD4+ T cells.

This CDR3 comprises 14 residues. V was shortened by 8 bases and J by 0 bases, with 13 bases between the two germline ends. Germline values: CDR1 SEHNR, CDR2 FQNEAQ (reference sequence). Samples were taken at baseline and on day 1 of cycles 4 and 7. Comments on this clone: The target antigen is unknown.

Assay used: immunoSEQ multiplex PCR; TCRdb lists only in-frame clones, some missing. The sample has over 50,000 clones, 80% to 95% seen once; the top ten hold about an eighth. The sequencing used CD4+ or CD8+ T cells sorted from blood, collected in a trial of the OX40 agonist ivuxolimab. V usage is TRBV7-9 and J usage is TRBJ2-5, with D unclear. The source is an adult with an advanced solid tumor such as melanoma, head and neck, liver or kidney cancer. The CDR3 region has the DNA TGTGCCAGCTCGCACAGTGGGTACCAAGAGACCCAGTACTTC. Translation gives CASSHSGYQETQYF.